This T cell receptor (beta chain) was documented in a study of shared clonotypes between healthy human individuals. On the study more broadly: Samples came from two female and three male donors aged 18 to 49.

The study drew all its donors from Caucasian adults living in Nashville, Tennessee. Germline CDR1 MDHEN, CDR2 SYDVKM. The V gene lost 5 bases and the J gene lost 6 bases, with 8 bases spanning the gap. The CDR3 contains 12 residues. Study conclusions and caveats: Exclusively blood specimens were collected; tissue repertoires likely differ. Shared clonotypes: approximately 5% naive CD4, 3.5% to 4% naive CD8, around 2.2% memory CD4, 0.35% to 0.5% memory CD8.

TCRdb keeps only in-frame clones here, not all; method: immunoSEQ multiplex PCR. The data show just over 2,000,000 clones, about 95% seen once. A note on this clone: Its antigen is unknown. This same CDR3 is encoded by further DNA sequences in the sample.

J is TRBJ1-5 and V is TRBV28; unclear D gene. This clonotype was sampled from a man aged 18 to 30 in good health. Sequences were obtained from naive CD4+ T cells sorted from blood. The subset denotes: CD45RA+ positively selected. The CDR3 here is CASSTPGQPQHF. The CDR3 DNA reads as TGTGCCAGCAGTACCCCCGGTCAGCCCCAGCATTTT.